A selection of T cell receptor beta chains follows, all from one sample in a study of cytomegalovirus exposure and HLA in healthy donors. The data were produced by immunoSEQ multiplex PCR, yet TCRdb's version contains in-frame clones alone and is incomplete. The data contain 100,000 to 150,000 clones, over 65% of them seen just once; the ten biggest clones take up about 1.7%. Sequencing was carried out using PBMCs. The receptors originated from a man younger than 35 in good health and CMV-seronegative. CDR3s include the opening cysteine and the closing phenylalanine or tryptophan. D genes are given only for firm matches. Size is stated for part of the rows, as once, few or many counts, or as a class when the clone is expanded.

DNA: TGCGCCAGCAGCTTGGGAGGGTCCCTTAATGAAAAACTGTTTTTT; CDR3: CASSLGGSLNEKLFF; V: TRBV5-1; size: -; D: -; J: TRBJ1-4
DNA: TGTGCCAGCAGCCCTGGGAGGGGTGGGAACACTGAAGCTTTCTTT; CDR3: CASSPGRGGNTEAFF; V: TRBV5-4; size: -; D: -; J: TRBJ1-1
DNA: TGTGCCAGCAGCTTAGCAAGGACAGGGTTCGGCTATGGCTACACCTTC; CDR3: CASSLARTGFGYGYTF; V: TRBV7-8; size: -; D: TRBD1; J: TRBJ1-2
DNA: TGTGCCAGCAGCGTAGGGACAGCCTCGGGAGGCTACACCTTC; CDR3: CASSVGTASGGYTF; V: TRBV9; size: -; D: -; J: TRBJ1-2
DNA: TGTGCCAGCAGTCCACAGGGGGCGGACACTGAAGCTTTCTTT; CDR3: CASSPQGADTEAFF; V: TRBV6-5; size: -; D: TRBD1; J: TRBJ1-1
DNA: TGTGCCACCAGCAGAAAGCCCGGGGATCTTAGCCCTCAGTTCTTC; CDR3: CATSRKPGDLSPQFF; V: TRBV15; size: -; D: -; J: TRBJ2-1
DNA: TGTGCCAGCAGCGCACAGGGGGCGGCCGCCTTC; CDR3: CASSAQGAAAF; V: TRBV5-4; size: -; D: TRBD1; J: TRBJ1-2
DNA: TGTGCCAGCAGCGGGGGGGGCACAGATACGCAGTATTTT; CDR3: CASSGGGTDTQYF; V: TRBV7-9; size: -; D: TRBD2; J: TRBJ2-3
DNA: TGTGCCAGTAGCCATGGAGAGCCCCAGCATTTT; CDR3: CASSHGEPQHF; V: TRBV19; size: -; D: -; J: TRBJ1-5
DNA: TGTGCCAGCAGACGCAGAGGGAACACTGAAGCTTTCTTT; CDR3: CASRRRGNTEAFF; V: TRBV7-3; size: few; D: -; J: TRBJ1-1
DNA: TGCGCCAGCAGCCCCCTGGGAGGCGGGGGGGCGGAAGATACGCAGTATTTT; CDR3: CASSPLGGGGAEDTQYF; V: TRBV5-1; size: once; D: TRBD2; J: TRBJ2-3
DNA: TGTGCCAGCAGCTTAGAGAGAAACACTGAAGCTTTCTTT; CDR3: CASSLERNTEAFF; V: TRBV7-9; size: -; D: -; J: TRBJ1-1
DNA: TGTGCCAGCAGCTTTCTAGTCCTGAACACTGAAGCTTTCTTT; CDR3: CASSFLVLNTEAFF; V: TRBV7-9; size: -; D: -; J: TRBJ1-1
DNA: TGCGCCAGCAGCCCCGGGACAGGGATATATGGCTACACCTTC; CDR3: CASSPGTGIYGYTF; V: TRBV5-1; size: -; D: TRBD1; J: TRBJ1-2
DNA: TGTGCCAGCAGTTATGAGCGGGTGGCAGAGGAGCTGTTTTTT; CDR3: CASSYERVAEELFF; V: TRBV6-5; size: -; D: -; J: TRBJ2-2
DNA: TGTGCCATCAGTGAGCCTCCGACAGGGTTAGCTAACTATGGCTACACCTTC; CDR3: CAISEPPTGLANYGYTF; V: TRBV10-3; size: few; D: TRBD1; J: TRBJ1-2
DNA: TGTGCCAGTAACCCACAGGGGGCCGGCTATGGCTACACCTTC; CDR3: CASNPQGAGYGYTF; V: TRBV19; size: -; D: TRBD1; J: TRBJ1-2
DNA: TGCAGCGTTGTGGACTTGGGTTTTAATGGCTACACCTTC; CDR3: CSVVDLGFNGYTF; V: TRBV29-1; size: -; D: -; J: TRBJ1-2
DNA: TGTGCCATCAGTGAGACCTCCGGGACAGGGAGGGAAGCTTTCTTT; CDR3: CAISETSGTGREAFF; V: TRBV10-3; size: -; D: TRBD1; J: TRBJ1-1
DNA: TGTGCCAGCAGCCGGACAGGGGACAGCAATCAGCCCCAGCATTTT; CDR3: CASSRTGDSNQPQHF; V: TRBV7-6; size: few; D: TRBD1; J: TRBJ1-5
DNA: TGCGCCAGCAGCTCCGGGACAGCTTCTAATGAAAAACTGTTTTTT; CDR3: CASSSGTASNEKLFF; V: TRBV5-1; size: -; D: TRBD1; J: TRBJ1-4
DNA: TGCAGTCGCCGGACAGGGAACATTCAGTACTTC; CDR3: CSRRTGNIQYF; V: TRBV20-1; size: once; D: TRBD1; J: TRBJ2-4
DNA: TGTGCCAGCACCAGACAGAGGAACACTGAAGCTTTCTTT; CDR3: CASTRQRNTEAFF; V: TRBV6-5; size: few; D: -; J: TRBJ1-1
DNA: TGTGCCAGCAGCCCCACCCTGGGGCTAGCGGGGGGTGAGCAGTTCTTC; CDR3: CASSPTLGLAGGEQFF; V: TRBV7-9; size: -; D: TRBD2; J: TRBJ2-1
DNA: TGTGCCAGCAGCCAAGAGGTGACAGGGGTTATGAACACTGAAGCTTTCTTT; CDR3: CASSQEVTGVMNTEAFF; V: TRBV4-2; size: -; D: TRBD1; J: TRBJ1-1
DNA: TGTGCCAGCAGCTCTACCGGGACTTTCCAAGAGACCCAGTACTTC; CDR3: CASSSTGTFQETQYF; V: TRBV13; size: -; D: -; J: TRBJ2-5
DNA: TGTGCCAGCTCACCAGGTCTAGCGGGGACCCAAGAGACCCAGTACTTC; CDR3: CASSPGLAGTQETQYF; V: TRBV18; size: -; D: TRBD2; J: TRBJ2-5
DNA: TGTGCCAGCTCACCCACCCTCGGGGTAGCTAATGAAAAACTGTTTTTT; CDR3: CASSPTLGVANEKLFF; V: TRBV18; size: -; D: -; J: TRBJ1-4
DNA: TGCGCCAGCAGCTTGGACAGGGGAGAAAGAGATACGCAGTATTTT; CDR3: CASSLDRGERDTQYF; V: TRBV5-1; size: -; D: TRBD1; J: TRBJ2-3
DNA: TGCGCCAGCAGCGTCGGGACAGGGGGCGGTTACGAGCAGTACTTC; CDR3: CASSVGTGGGYEQYF; V: TRBV5-1; size: -; D: TRBD1; J: TRBJ2-7
DNA: TGTGCCAGCAGCTTATCTAGCGGGGGGCGTGATACGCAGTATTTT; CDR3: CASSLSSGGRDTQYF; V: TRBV7-2; size: -; D: TRBD2; J: TRBJ2-3
DNA: TGCGCCAGCAGCATAGCAGTGAGCTCCTATAATTCACCCCTCCACTTT; CDR3: CASSIAVSSYNSPLHF; V: TRBV5-1; size: -; D: -; J: TRBJ1-6
DNA: TGTGCCAGCAGTAAACAGGGGCCTCGGGGCGAGCAGTACTTC; CDR3: CASSKQGPRGEQYF; V: TRBV6-5; size: -; D: TRBD1; J: TRBJ2-7
DNA: TGTGCCAGCAGCGTGACAGTGAACACTGAAGCTTTCTTT; CDR3: CASSVTVNTEAFF; V: TRBV7-3; size: few; D: -; J: TRBJ1-1
DNA: TGCGCCAGCTCCTTAGGACTAGCGGGGGACCTCGGTGCCCAGTACTTC; CDR3: CASSLGLAGDLGAQYF; V: TRBV10-2; size: once; D: TRBD2; J: TRBJ2-5
DNA: TGTGCCAGCAGTTACGGAGGTCGCGAGCAGTACTTC; CDR3: CASSYGGREQYF; V: TRBV6-6; size: -; D: -; J: TRBJ2-7
DNA: TGTGCCAGCAGTGAGACCCGGAGCAACGAGCAGTACTTC; CDR3: CASSETRSNEQYF; V: TRBV6-6; size: -; D: -; J: TRBJ2-7
DNA: TGTGCCAGCAGCTTAGATCTCCGGGGGGCCTCCCAAGAGACCCAGTACTTC; CDR3: CASSLDLRGASQETQYF; V: TRBV11-2; size: -; D: -; J: TRBJ2-5
DNA: TGTGCCAGCAGTTTCACGACAGGGGCGGAGACCCAGTACTTC; CDR3: CASSFTTGAETQYF; V: TRBV6-5; size: -; D: TRBD1; J: TRBJ2-5
DNA: TGTGCCAGCAGCCAAGATAAAGGAGACGCTTTCTTT; CDR3: CASSQDKGDAFF; V: TRBV4-2; size: few; D: -; J: TRBJ1-1
DNA: TGTGCCAGCTCCATTCCAGGCCCAGGGTACTTT; CDR3: CASSIPGPGYF; V: TRBV27; size: -; D: -; J: TRBJ1-6
DNA: TGTGCCAGAAGCTTGGGACTAGCGGGGGACCTGTGCTACGAGCAGTACTTC; CDR3: CARSLGLAGDLCYEQYF; V: TRBV5-3; size: few; D: TRBD2; J: TRBJ2-7
DNA: TGCGCCAGCACCCACTCCCGAGAAGAGACCCAGTACTTC; CDR3: CASTHSREETQYF; V: TRBV10-2; size: -; D: -; J: TRBJ2-5
DNA: TGTGCCATCAGTGAGGGACAGTCGAATGAAAAACTGTTTTTT; CDR3: CAISEGQSNEKLFF; V: TRBV10-3; size: once; D: -; J: TRBJ1-4
DNA: TGTGCCAGCAGCGGCAGGCGGGGCCAGAAGAACACCGGGGAGCTGTTTTTT; CDR3: CASSGRRGQKNTGELFF; V: TRBV9; size: -; D: -; J: TRBJ2-2
DNA: TGTGCCAGCAGTTCCCCCCCCGGCCTCTCTGCGGATGAGCAGTTCTTC; CDR3: CASSSPPGLSADEQFF; V: TRBV6-5; size: -; D: -; J: TRBJ2-1
DNA: TGCAGCGCCCAAGGGGCACGGAATTCTTCAAACACTGAAGCTTTCTTT; CDR3: CSAQGARNSSNTEAFF; V: TRBV29-1; size: -; D: -; J: TRBJ1-1
DNA: TGTGCCAGCAGCTTATCGGCGGGACAGGGGAACGAGCAGTACTTC; CDR3: CASSLSAGQGNEQYF; V: TRBV7-2; size: once; D: TRBD1; J: TRBJ2-7
DNA: TGTGCCAGCAGCCTGAGAGGGACAGGGGGCATCTATGGCTACACCTTC; CDR3: CASSLRGTGGIYGYTF; V: TRBV7-8; size: -; D: TRBD1; J: TRBJ1-2
DNA: TGTGCCAGTAGTGGGGGACTCTGGAGTGCGCAGTATTTT; CDR3: CASSGGLWSAQYF; V: TRBV19; size: -; D: -; J: TRBJ2-3
DNA: TGTGCCAGCTCACCGTCCAAGAACACTGAAGCTTTCTTT; CDR3: CASSPSKNTEAFF; V: TRBV18; size: once; D: -; J: TRBJ1-1
DNA: TGTGCCAGTAGACCCCTCGGACAGGACGAAGCTAGAGCTTTCTTT; CDR3: CASRPLGQDEARAFF; V: TRBV19; size: -; D: TRBD1; J: TRBJ1-1
DNA: TGTGCCAGCAGCGTAGATCCAGGTCAGGGGGTTAAAACTGAAGCTTTCTTT; CDR3: CASSVDPGQGVKTEAFF; V: TRBV9; size: -; D: TRBD1; J: TRBJ1-1
DNA: TGTGCCAGCAGCTTCCCAGGGGGCGGCAACACTGAAGCTTTCTTT; CDR3: CASSFPGGGNTEAFF; V: TRBV5-6; size: -; D: TRBD1; J: TRBJ1-1
DNA: TGTGCCAGCAAATTCGGGGTCTATGGCTACACCTTC; CDR3: CASKFGVYGYTF; V: TRBV2; size: -; D: -; J: TRBJ1-2
DNA: TGTGCCAGTAGTTGGGAGGGGGGCAATCAGCCCCAGCATTTT; CDR3: CASSWEGGNQPQHF; V: TRBV19; size: -; D: -; J: TRBJ1-5
DNA: TGTGCCAGCAGTTACCCCAGAGATAGGACAGATTATGGCTACACCTTC; CDR3: CASSYPRDRTDYGYTF; V: TRBV6-8; size: -; D: -; J: TRBJ1-2